The next 6 T cell receptor beta chains were all read from a single sample in a study of graft-versus-host responses after intestinal transplantation (dated by TCRdb to the early 2020s). The library was prepared using the immunoSEQ multiplex PCR assay. TCRdb took over this immuneACCESS table, retaining in-frame rearrangements with V and J assigned. Such tables are incomplete; in checked studies, under half of the missing clones stem from an unresolved V gene, and the remainder is unexplained. This sample has approximately 58,000 clones in its table, and 70% to 90% of those were observed once. The ten largest account for less than 2% of the sample. The sequenced sample was PBMCs, obtained 26 days after transplant. The receptors derive from a human patient who received an intestinal transplant, so some T cells may come from the graft donor.

J is TRBJ2-1 and V is TRBV29-1; maybe TRBD2 (5 bases). Looked up from germline, CDR1 is SQVTM and CDR2 is ANQGSEA. The V gene lost 6 bases and the J gene lost 3 bases, with 9 bases spanning the gap. The CDR3 consists of 12 residues. CDR3 amino acids: CSVGEGYNEQFF. The DNA of the CDR3 is TGCAGCGTCGGGGAAGGCTACAATGAGCAGTTCTTC.

The chain joins TRBV27 to TRBJ1-2, with TRBD1 identical over 8 bases. V lost 5 bases, J lost 1 base, and 15 bases stayed unmatched. CDR1 is MNHEY, CDR2 SMNVEV, per germline (reference sequence). The CDR3 is 18 residues long. CDR3 DNA: TGTGCCAGCAGTATAAGCAGACCGGGACAGGCTATTAACTATGGCTACACCTTC. Amino acid sequence: CASSISRPGQAINYGYTF.

The chain joins TRBV5-3 to TRBJ2-7; 8 bases align to TRBD1. TRBV5-3 is recorded as an ORF, its role being uncertain. The CDR3 has 15 residues. After removal of 3 bases from V and 6 bases from J, the junction contained 11 bases not matched to a gene. The CDR3: CARSSDRVEEGEQYF. As DNA, the CDR3 is TGTGCCAGAAGCTCGGACAGGGTCGAAGAAGGCGAGCAGTACTTC.

V and J are TRBV5-1 and TRBJ2-7, with TRBD1 matching over 9 bases. The CDR3 contains 14 residues. V was clipped by 0 bases and J by 6 bases; unmatched bases: 4. Germline CDR1 and CDR2: SGHRS and YFSETQ. The CDR3 DNA reads TGCGCCAGCAGCTTGGGCGGGACAGGGTTCGAGCAGTACTTC. This encodes CASSLGGTGFEQYF.

CDR3 protein: CASSLQGGNQPQHF. The DNA of the CDR3 is TGTGCCAGCAGCTTGCAGGGGGGCAATCAGCCCCAGCATTTT. The V and J genes are TRBV5-4 and TRBJ1-5, with TRBD1 identical over 7 bases. The V gene end was trimmed by 1 base and the J gene end by 2 bases; junction bases not matched to a gene: 0. The CDR3 totals 14 residues. Germline V gene data show CDR1 as SGHNT and CDR2 as YYREEE (reference sequence).

The CDR3, as DNA: TGTGCCAGCAGGGAGGGGAGCCAGCCCCAGCATTTT. Its protein is CASREGSQPQHF. V is TRBV28 and J is TRBJ1-5; D might be TRBD1 (5 bases). With 6 bases removed from V and 7 bases from J, the gap between germline ends came to 10 bases. The CDR3 sequence is 12 residues long. Germline V lookup: CDR1 MDHEN, CDR2 SYDVKM. The whole variable domain, remainder taken from reference TRBV28 and TRBJ1-5, is DVKVTQSSRYLVKRTGEKVFLECVQDMDHENMFWYRQDPGLGLRLIYFSYDVKMKEKGDIPEGYSVSREKKERFSLILESASTNQTSMYLCASREGSQPQHFGDGTRLSIL.